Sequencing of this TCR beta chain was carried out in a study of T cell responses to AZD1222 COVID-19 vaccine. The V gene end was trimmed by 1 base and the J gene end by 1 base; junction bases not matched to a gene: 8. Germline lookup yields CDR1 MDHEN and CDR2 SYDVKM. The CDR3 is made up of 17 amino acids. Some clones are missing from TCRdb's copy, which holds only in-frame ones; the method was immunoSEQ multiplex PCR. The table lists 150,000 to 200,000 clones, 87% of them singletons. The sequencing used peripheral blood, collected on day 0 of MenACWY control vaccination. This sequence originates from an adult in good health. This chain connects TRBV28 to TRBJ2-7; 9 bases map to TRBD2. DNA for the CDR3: TGTGCCAGCAGTTTATACCGCGGGAGGGCCGCATCCTACGAGCAGTACTTC. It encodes CASSLYRGRAASYEQYF.